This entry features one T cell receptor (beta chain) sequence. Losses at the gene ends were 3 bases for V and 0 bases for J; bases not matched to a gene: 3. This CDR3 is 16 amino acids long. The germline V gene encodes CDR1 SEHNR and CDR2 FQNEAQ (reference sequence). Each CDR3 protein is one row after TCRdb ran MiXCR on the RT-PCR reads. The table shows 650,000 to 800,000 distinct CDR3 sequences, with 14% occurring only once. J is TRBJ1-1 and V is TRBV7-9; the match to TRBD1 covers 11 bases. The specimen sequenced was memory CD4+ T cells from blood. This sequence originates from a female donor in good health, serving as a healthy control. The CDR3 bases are TGTGCCAGCAGCTTTCGGGACAGGGGGATGAACACTGAAGCTTTCTTT. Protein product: CASSFRDRGMNTEAFF.